The 9 T cell receptor beta chains below all came from one sample that was sequenced in a study of OX40 agonist ivuxolimab in advanced cancers. Generated by immunoSEQ multiplex PCR, the TCRdb table keeps only in-frame clones and is missing some. The table has tens of thousands of clones, around 90% seen once; the top ten hold roughly three fifths. Sequenced material: CD4+ or CD8+ T cells sorted from blood, taken in a trial of the OX40 agonist ivuxolimab. Receptor source: an adult with an advanced solid tumor such as melanoma, head and neck, liver or kidney cancer.

The chain recombines TRBV10-3 with TRBJ2-3; D uncertain. Per the germline V gene, CDR1 is ENHRY and CDR2 is SYGVKD. The CDR3 consists of 13 residues. Trimming took 10 bases from V and 6 from J, leaving 17 bases between them. CDR3 nucleotides: TGTGCCACCCGAGGCCCCGGCGAGGATACGCAGTATTTT. The encoded protein is CATRGPGEDTQYF.

The rearrangement uses TRBV6-6 and TRBJ2-4, with 7 positions matching TRBD2. J gave up 0 bases and V 8 bases, and 7 bases lay outside the gene matches. The germline gives CDR1 MNHNY, CDR2 SVGAGI (reference sequence). CDR3 size: 15 residues. The CDR3 nucleotides are TGTGCCAGCGAGATGGGGGGGGTAGCCAAAAACATTCAGTACTTC. As protein: CASEMGGVAKNIQYF.

The gene calls are TRBV28 and TRBJ1-5; D remains unclear. Germline values: CDR1 MDHEN, CDR2 SYDVKM. V dropped 2 bases and J dropped 0 bases, with 5 bases sitting between them. The CDR3 consists of 14 residues. Here the CDR3 DNA reads TGTGCCAGCAGTTTACAGGATAGCAATCAGCCCCAGCATTTT. Protein sequence: CASSLQDSNQPQHF.

CDR3 loop: CASSPGGRGNTGELFF. The CDR3 coding sequence is TGCGCCAGCAGCCCCGGCGGGAGGGGGAACACCGGGGAGCTGTTTTTT. The gene calls are TRBV5-1 and TRBJ2-2; 9 nucleotides match TRBD2. There are 16 residues in the CDR3. Germline CDR1 reads SGHRS; CDR2 reads YFSETQ. The trim removed 4 bases at V and 1 base at J, leaving 5 bases unmatched.

This chain joins TRBV4-1 and TRBJ2-3; D gene unclear. V lost 3 bases and J lost 4, with 11 bases in between. The CDR3 runs 14 residues. Germline CDR1 MGHRA, CDR2 YSYEKL. CDR3 nucleotides: TGCGCCAGCAGCCAGGACCCCCTGGCAGATACGCAGTATTTT. Its translation: CASSQDPLADTQYF.

Comments on this clone: This sample includes further DNA sequences coding for the same CDR3. As DNA, the CDR3 is TGTGCCTGGAGTGTTAAGGGGGGAGAACAGCCCCAGCATTTT. It specifies CAWSVKGGEQPQHF. The chain employs TRBV30 and TRBJ1-5; a weak D match, TRBD1 (6 bases). The V gene's germline CDR1 is GTSNPN and CDR2 SVGIG (reference sequence). With 0 bases removed from V and 7 bases from J, the gap between germline ends came to 13 bases. The CDR3 has 14 residues.

V is TRBV5-6 and J is TRBJ2-7; 13 bases are shared with TRBD2. The CDR3 extends over 18 amino acids. Germline CDR1 SGHDT, CDR2 YYEEEE. After removal of 5 bases from V and 6 bases from J, the junction contained 17 bases not matched to a gene. The CDR3 DNA sequence: TGTGCCAGCAGGCCGGGACTAGCGGGACCGAGCGTATGGGGCGAGCAGTACTTC. It is translated as CASRPGLAGPSVWGEQYF.

The V gene is TRBV14, the J gene TRBJ2-7; 8 nucleotides match TRBD1. The germline CDR1 and CDR2 sequences are SGHDN and FVKESK. Trimming at V came to 4 bases and at J to 1 base, leaving 3 bases not matched to a gene. CDR3 size: 14 residues. The CDR3: CASSRTGRSYEQYF. The CDR3 coding sequence is TGTGCCAGCAGCCGGACAGGGCGGTCCTACGAGCAGTACTTC. The full variable domain, with the rest looked up from reference TRBV14 and TRBJ2-7, is EAGVTQFPSHSVIEKGQTVTLRCDPISGHDNLYWYRRVMGKEIKFLLHFVKESKQDESGMPNNRFLAERTGGTYSTLKVQPAELEDSGVYFCASSRTGRSYEQYFGPGTRLTVT.

V gene TRBV11-2 combines with J gene TRBJ2-7, with D tentatively TRBD1 (6 bases). Trimming stripped 5 bases from V and 6 bases from J, with 14 bases between. The CDR3 is 13 residues long. Germline V gene lookup returns CDR1 SGHAT and CDR2 FQNNGV. The CDR3 protein is CASSHTTGFEQYF. DNA of the CDR3: TGTGCCAGCAGCCACACAACAGGGTTCGAGCAGTACTTC.